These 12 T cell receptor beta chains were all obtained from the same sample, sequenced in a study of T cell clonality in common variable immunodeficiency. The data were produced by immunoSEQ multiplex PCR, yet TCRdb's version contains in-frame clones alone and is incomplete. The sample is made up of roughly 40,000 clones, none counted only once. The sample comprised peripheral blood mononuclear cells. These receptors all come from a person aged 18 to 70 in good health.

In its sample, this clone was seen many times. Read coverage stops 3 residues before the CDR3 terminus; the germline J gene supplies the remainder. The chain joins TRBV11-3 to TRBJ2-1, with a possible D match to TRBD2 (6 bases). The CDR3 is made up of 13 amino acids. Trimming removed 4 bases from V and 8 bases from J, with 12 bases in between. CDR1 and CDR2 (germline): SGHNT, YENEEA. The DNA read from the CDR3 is TGTGCCAGCAGCTCCAATGCGGGGTATGAG. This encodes CASSSNAGYE. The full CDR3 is CASSSNAGYEQFF.

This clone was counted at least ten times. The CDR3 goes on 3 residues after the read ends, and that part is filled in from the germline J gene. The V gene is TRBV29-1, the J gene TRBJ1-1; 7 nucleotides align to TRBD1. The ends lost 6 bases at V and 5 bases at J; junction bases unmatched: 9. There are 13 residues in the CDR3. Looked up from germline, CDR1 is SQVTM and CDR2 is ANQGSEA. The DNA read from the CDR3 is TGCAGCGTCCGGGGACAGAGCCTTACTGAA. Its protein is CSVRGQSLTE. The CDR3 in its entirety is CSVRGQSLTEAFF.

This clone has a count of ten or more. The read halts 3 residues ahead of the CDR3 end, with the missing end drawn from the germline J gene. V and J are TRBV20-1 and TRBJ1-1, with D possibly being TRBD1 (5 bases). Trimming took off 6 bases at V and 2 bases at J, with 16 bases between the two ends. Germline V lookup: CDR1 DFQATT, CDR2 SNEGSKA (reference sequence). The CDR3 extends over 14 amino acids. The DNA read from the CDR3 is TGCAGTGCACCTCGACAGATTTTAAACACTGAA. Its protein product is CSAPRQILNTE. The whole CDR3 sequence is CSAPRQILNTEAFF.

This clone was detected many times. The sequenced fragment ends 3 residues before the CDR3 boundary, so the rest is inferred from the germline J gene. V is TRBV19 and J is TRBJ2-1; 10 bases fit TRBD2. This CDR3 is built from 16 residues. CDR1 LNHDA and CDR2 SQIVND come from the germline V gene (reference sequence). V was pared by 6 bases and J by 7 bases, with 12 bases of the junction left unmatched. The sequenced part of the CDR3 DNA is TGTGCCAGTAGCCCGGGGGGTAGCGGGGGGCGAAATGAG. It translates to CASSPGGSGGRNE. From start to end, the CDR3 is CASSPGGSGGRNEQFF.

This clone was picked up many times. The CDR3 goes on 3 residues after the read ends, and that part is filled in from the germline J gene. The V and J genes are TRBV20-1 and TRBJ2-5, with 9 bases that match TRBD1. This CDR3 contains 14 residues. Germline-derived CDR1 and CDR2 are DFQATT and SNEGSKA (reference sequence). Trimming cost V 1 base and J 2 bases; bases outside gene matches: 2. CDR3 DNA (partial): TGCAGTGCTAGAGTAGGGACAGGGCAAGAGACC. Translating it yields CSARVGTGQET. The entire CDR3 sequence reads CSARVGTGQETQYF.

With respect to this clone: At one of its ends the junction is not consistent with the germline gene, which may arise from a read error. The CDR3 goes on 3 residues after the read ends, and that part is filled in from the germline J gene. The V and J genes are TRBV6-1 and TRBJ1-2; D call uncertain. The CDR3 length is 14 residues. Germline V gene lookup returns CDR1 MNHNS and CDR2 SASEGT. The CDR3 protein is CVSSDTSRYNDYTF. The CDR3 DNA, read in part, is TGTGTCAGCAGTGACACTAGCCGGTACAATGAC.

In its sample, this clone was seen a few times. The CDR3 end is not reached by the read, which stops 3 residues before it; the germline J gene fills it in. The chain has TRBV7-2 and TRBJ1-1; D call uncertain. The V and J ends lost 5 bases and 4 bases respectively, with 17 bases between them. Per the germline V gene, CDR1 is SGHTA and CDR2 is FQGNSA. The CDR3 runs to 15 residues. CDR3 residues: CASSPASRRGTEAFF. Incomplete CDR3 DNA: TGTGCCAGCAGCCCCGCGTCAAGACGCGGCACTGAA. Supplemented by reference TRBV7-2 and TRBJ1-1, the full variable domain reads GAGVSQSPSNKVTEKGKDVELRCDPISGHTALYWYRQSLGQGLEFLIYFQGNSAPDKSGLPSDRFSAERTGGSVSTLTIQRTQQEDSAVYLCASSPASRRGTEAFFGQGTRLTVV.

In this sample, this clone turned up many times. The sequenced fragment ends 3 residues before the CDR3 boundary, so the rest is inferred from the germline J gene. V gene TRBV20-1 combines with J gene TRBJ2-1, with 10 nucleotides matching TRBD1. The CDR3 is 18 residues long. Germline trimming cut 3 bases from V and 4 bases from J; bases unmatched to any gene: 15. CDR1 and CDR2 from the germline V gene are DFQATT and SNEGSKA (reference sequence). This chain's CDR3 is CSASRDRGQFFSYNEQFF. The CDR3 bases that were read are TGCAGTGCTAGTAGAGACAGGGGGCAGTTTTTTTCTTACAATGAG.

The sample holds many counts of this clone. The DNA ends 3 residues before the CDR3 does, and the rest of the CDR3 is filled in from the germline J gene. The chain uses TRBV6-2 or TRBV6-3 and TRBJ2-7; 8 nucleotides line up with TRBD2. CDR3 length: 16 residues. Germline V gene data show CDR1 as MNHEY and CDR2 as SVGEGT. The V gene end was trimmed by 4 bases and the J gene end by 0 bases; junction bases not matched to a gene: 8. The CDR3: CASSFDSGSNSYEQYF. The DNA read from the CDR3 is TGTGCCAGCAGTTTCGACAGCGGGAGCAACTCCTACGAG.

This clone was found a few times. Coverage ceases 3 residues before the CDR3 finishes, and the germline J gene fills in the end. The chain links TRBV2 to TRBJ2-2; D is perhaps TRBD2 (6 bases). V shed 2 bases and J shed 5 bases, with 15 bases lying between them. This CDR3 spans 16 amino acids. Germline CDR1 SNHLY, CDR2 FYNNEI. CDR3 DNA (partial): TGTGCCAGCAGTGAACTAAAGGGGCGGGGAACCGGGGAG. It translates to CASSELKGRGTGE. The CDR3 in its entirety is CASSELKGRGTGELFF.

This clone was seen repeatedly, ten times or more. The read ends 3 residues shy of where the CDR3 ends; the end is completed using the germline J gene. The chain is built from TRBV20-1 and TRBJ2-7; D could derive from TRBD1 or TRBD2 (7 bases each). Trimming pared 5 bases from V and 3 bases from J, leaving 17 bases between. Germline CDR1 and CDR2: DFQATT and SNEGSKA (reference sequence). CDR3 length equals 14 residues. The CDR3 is CSAARQGGSYEQYF. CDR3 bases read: TGCAGTGCTGCTCGACAGGGCGGGAGCTACGAG.

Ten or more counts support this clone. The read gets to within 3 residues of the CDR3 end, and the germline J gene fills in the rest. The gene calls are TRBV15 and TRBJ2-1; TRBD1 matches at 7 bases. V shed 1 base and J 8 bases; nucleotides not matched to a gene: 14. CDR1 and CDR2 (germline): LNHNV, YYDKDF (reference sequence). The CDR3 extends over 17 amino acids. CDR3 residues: CATSRGAPGGLWDEQFF. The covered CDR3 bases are TGTGCCACCAGCAGAGGAGCGCCAGGGGGTTTGTGGGATGAG.